This T cell receptor (beta chain) stems from a study of identical twins. Broader study findings: Excess sharing between twins was weaker in beta out-of-frame sequences. Invariant T cells like MAIT and iNKT could partly confound the zero-insertion analyses.

Trimming shortened V by 5 bases and J by 9 bases, and 8 bases separated the two germline ends. The CDR3 spans 11 residues. Germline loops: CDR1 WNHNN, CDR2 SYGVQD (reference sequence). Through template switching, a universal primer site was introduced, and the cDNA contained unique molecular identifiers. Each CDR3 protein is one row after TCRdb ran MiXCR on the 5' RACE reads. In the table there are hundreds of thousands of distinct CDR3 sequences, 8.6% of which are singletons. Only a few counts were recorded for this clonotype. The antigen is undetermined. The sample also formed part of further work on yellow fever vaccine responses in identical twins.

The specimen was PBMCs. The sequence was obtained from a woman under 30 in good health. The rearrangement links TRBV10-1 to TRBJ2-1, with D perhaps matching TRBD2 (5 bases). CDR3 coding DNA: TGCGCCAGCAGTAGGGAGAGTGAGCAGTTCTTC. Translation gives CASSRESEQFF.